This T cell receptor beta chain is from a study of post-analysis software for immune sequencing data (dated by TCRdb to the mid-2010s). At the level of the whole study: Relapsing-remitting, secondary progressive and progressive-relapsing multiple sclerosis were recorded as disease courses, and subtype annotation was lacking for some patients. The multiple sclerosis patient repertoires were compared with under 13 previously published healthy control repertoires from donors aged about 6 to 26 years. A subset of samples was prepared in parallel using single-end sample barcoding, then pooled and co-amplified after Illumina adapter ligation. Overall results and qualifications from the work: The multiple sclerosis patient group was slightly younger than the control group. Patients showed significantly higher frequencies than controls for about five TRBV segments, among them TRBV5-6, TRBV5-1 and TRBV20-1. Strong co-clustering of samples prepared in the same batch was shown by direct clustering with F measure, prompting a batch-effect correction. Compared with controls, multiple sclerosis patients had significantly lower normalized Chao1 diversity, a finding suggesting substantial peripheral T-cell clonal expansion.

A distance of 9 bases separates the germline ends of V and J, which lose 1 base and 5 bases respectively. The CDR3 starts with the cysteine, ends with the phenylalanine, and has 14 residues. The retained sequence is limited to the CDR3, 42 bases, with the frame set at the first base. CDR1 and CDR2, looked up from the germline V gene, are MGHRA and YSYEKL. The library came from PCR. For sequencing, an Illumina HiSeq 2500 was employed. To reduce PCR and sequencing biases, unique molecular identifiers were incorporated into the TCR beta cDNA libraries. About 500,000 cDNA molecules were obtained for every 1 to 10 million input T cells, so each molecule roughly corresponded to one T cell. The same protocol used for the earlier healthy control dataset was applied to prepare and sequence the patient libraries. Samples belonging to the same batch were prepared together, multiplexed and sequenced on a shared HiSeq lane. The original pipeline was this. MIGEC was used to process the raw barcoded reads, and molecular identifier groups with only a single read were discarded before consensus assembly and CDR3 extraction. VDJtools was used for post-analysis of the clonotype tables, and diversity was normalized by down-sampling every dataset to the size of the smallest sample. In repertoire overlap clustering, CDR3 amino acid sequences, but not nucleotide sequences, were matched to correct batch-related cross-sample contamination. The raw public data were reprocessed by TCRdb itself: fastp quality trimming at Q25, MiXCR clonotype calling, in-frame beta chains only. Identical CDR3 proteins give one entry, which carries the most common genes and DNA. Here the V and J calls rest on TCRdb's processing, not on the authors' analysis. The sample includes some 890,000 distinct CDR3 sequences, with about 57% observed a single time. The top ten hold approximately 4.3% of the sample.

TCR beta repertoires were profiled from peripheral blood of 10 to 15 young patients with multiple sclerosis to demonstrate the VDJtools post-analysis software. The multiple sclerosis patients were children and adolescents ranging in age from about 6 to 17 years. The table lists this clonotype with a count of one. The antigen it binds to is not known. Base qualities are not provided; no much larger clone lies one nucleotide away. The source of this sequence is a girl aged 5 to 17 with multiple sclerosis. The sequencing sample was made of blood. The chain employs TRBV4-1 and TRBJ1-5, with the D gene not clear enough to name. The sequence in DNA is TGCGCCAGCAGCCAAGCGGAAAGACATCAGCCCCAGCATTTT. Its coded protein is CASSQAERHQPQHF.